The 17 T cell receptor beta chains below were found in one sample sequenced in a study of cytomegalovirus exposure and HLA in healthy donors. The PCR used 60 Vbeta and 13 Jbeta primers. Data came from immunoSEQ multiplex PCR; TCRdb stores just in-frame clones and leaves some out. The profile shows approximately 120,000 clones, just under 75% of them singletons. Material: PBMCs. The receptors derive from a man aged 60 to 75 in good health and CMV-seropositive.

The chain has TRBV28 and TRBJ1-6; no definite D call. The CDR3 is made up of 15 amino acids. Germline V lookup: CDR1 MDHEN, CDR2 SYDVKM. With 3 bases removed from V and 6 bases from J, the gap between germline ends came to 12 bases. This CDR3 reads CASSLSRGFNSPLHF. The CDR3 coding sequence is TGTGCCAGCAGTTTGTCCCGCGGCTTTAATTCACCCCTCCACTTT. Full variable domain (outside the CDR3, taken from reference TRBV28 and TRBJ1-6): DVKVTQSSRYLVKRTGEKVFLECVQDMDHENMFWYRQDPGLGLRLIYFSYDVKMKEKGDIPEGYSVSREKKERFSLILESASTNQTSMYLCASSLSRGFNSPLHFGNGTRLTVT.

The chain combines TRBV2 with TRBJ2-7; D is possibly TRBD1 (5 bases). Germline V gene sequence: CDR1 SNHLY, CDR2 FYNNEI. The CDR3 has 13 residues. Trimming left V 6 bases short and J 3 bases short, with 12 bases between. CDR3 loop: CASRGVSYYEQYF. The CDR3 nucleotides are TGTGCCAGCAGAGGGGTCAGTTACTACGAGCAGTACTTC.

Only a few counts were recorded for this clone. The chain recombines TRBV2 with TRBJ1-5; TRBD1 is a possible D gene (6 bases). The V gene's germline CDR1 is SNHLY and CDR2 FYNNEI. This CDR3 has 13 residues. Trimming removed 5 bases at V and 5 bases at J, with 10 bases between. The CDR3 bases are TGTGCCAGCAGTTCCAGGACAGATCAGCCCCAGCATTTT. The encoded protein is CASSSRTDQPQHF.

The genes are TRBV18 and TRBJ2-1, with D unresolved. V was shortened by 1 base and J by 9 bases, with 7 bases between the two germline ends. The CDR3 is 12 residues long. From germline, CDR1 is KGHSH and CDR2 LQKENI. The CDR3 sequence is CASSPLGPEQFF. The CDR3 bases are TGTGCCAGCTCACCACTTGGGCCTGAGCAGTTCTTC.

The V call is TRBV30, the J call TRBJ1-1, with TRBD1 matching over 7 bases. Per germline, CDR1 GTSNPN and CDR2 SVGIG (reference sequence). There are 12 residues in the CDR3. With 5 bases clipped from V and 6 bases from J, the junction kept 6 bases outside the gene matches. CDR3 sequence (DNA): TGTGCCTGGGGAACACAGGGGCCTGAAGCTTTCTTT. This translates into CAWGTQGPEAFF.

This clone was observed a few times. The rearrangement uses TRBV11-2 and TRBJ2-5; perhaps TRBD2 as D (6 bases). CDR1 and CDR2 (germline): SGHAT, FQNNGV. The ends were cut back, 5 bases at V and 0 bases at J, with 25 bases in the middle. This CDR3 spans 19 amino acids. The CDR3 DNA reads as TGTGCCAGCAGCCGACGATCTCTCCGGACTACCTTGTACCAAGAGACCCAGTACTTC. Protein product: CASSRRSLRTTLYQETQYF.

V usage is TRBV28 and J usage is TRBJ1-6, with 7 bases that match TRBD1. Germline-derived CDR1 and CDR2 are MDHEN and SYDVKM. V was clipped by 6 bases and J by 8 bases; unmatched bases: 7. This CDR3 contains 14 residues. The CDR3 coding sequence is TGTGCCAGCAGCCTACAGGGGCCCTATTCACCCCTCCACTTT. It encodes CASSLQGPYSPLHF.

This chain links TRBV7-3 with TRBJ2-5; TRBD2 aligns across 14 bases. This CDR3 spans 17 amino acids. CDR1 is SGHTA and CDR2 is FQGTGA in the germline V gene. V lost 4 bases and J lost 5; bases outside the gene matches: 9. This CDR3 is CASSSGLAGGVGETQYF. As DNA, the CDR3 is TGTGCCAGCAGCTCCGGACTAGCGGGGGGTGTGGGGGAGACCCAGTACTTC.

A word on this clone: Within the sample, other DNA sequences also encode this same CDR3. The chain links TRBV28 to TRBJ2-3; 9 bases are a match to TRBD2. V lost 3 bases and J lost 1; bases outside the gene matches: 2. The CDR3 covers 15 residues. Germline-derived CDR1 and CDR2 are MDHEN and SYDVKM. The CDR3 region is CASSFQRGGTDTQYF. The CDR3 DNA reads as TGTGCCAGCAGTTTCCAGCGGGGGGGCACAGATACGCAGTATTTT. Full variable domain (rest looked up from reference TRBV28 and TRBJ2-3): DVKVTQSSRYLVKRTGEKVFLECVQDMDHENMFWYRQDPGLGLRLIYFSYDVKMKEKGDIPEGYSVSREKKERFSLILESASTNQTSMYLCASSFQRGGTDTQYFGPGTRLTVL.

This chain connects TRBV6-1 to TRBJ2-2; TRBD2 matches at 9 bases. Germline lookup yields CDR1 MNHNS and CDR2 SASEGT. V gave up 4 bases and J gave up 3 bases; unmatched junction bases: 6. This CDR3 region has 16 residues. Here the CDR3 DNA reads TGTGCCAGCAGTGTGCTAGCGGGGCCTTACACCGGGGAGCTGTTTTTT. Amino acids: CASSVLAGPYTGELFF.

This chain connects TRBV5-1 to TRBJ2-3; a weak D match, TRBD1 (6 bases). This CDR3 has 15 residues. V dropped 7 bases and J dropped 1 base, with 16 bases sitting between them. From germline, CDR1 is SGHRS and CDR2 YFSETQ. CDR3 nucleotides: TGCGCCAGCCGAGATTTACAGGGACGCACAGATACGCAGTATTTT. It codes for CASRDLQGRTDTQYF.

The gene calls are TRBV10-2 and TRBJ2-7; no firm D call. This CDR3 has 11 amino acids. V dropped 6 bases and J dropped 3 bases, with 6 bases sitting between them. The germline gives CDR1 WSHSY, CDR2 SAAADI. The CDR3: CASSFVYEQYF. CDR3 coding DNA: TGCGCCAGCAGCTTCGTCTACGAGCAGTACTTC.

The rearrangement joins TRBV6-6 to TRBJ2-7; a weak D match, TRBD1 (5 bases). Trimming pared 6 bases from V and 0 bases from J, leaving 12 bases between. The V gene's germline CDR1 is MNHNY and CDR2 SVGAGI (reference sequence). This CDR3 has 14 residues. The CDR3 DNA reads TGTGCCAGCAGCTGGACACGGACCTCCTACGAGCAGTACTTC. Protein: CASSWTRTSYEQYF.

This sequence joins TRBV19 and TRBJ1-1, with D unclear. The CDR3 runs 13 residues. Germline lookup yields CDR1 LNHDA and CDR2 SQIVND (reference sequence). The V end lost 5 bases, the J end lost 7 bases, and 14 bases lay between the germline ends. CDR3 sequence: CASSPLASDEAFF. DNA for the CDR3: TGTGCCAGTAGTCCCCTAGCGTCCGATGAAGCTTTCTTT.

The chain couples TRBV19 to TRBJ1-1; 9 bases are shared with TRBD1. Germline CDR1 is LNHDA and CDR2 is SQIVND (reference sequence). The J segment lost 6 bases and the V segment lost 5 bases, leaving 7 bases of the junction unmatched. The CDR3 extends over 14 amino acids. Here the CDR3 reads CASSFWTGESEAFF. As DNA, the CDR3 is TGTGCCAGTAGTTTCTGGACAGGGGAATCTGAAGCTTTCTTT.

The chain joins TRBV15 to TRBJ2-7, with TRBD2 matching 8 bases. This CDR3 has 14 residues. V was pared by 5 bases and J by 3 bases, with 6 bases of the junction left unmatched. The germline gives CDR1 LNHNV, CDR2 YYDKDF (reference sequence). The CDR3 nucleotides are TGTGCCACCAGCGAGGCGGGACTAGACTACGAGCAGTACTTC. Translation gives CATSEAGLDYEQYF.

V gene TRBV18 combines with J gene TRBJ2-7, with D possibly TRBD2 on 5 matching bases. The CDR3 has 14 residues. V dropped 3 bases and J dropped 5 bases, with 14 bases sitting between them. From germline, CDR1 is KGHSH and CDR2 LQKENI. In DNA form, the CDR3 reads TGTGCCAGCTCACCGTCGGGGAGCGGTGACGAGCAGTACTTC. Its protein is CASSPSGSGDEQYF.